Presented here are 12 T cell receptor beta chains from one specimen sequenced in a study of long-term antiretroviral therapy in people with HIV. Assay version v3.0 of immunoSEQ was used, and it was run at survey level. Assay: immunoSEQ multiplex PCR; the TCRdb copy retains only in-frame clones and omits some. The sample lists tens of thousands of clones, approximately 80% seen once, with around 6.5% in the top ten. The sample consisted of unsorted PBMCs, taken 0.6 years after starting antiretroviral therapy. These receptors all come from a man aged 18 to 29 with HIV.

This clone showed up just once. The CDR3 region has the DNA TGTGCCAGCAGCCCCGGACTAGCGGGAAGTAATGAGCAGTTCTTC. It is translated as CASSPGLAGSNEQFF. V is TRBV7-9 and J is TRBJ2-1; 12 bases map to TRBD2. The CDR3 has 15 residues. Per germline, CDR1 SEHNR and CDR2 FQNEAQ (reference sequence). V was clipped by 5 bases and J by 7 bases; unmatched bases: 6.

V is TRBV4-3 and J is TRBJ2-7; tentatively, D is TRBD2 (6 bases). The CDR3 contains 16 residues. The germline CDR1 and CDR2 sequences are LGHNA and YSLEER. V was cut by 0 bases and J by 2 bases, with 14 bases left in between. As DNA, the CDR3 is TGCGCCAGCAGCCAAGATCGCGGGACCATGGCCTACGAGCAGTACTTC. Amino acids: CASSQDRGTMAYEQYF.

The chain joins TRBV9 to TRBJ2-5; the match to TRBD2 covers 10 bases. The CDR3 is 17 residues long. Germline CDR1 and CDR2: SGDLS and YYNGEE. With V trimmed by 0 bases and J by 1 base, 6 bases remained unmatched. The chain's CDR3 is CASSVGTSGKFQETQYF. The CDR3 DNA sequence: TGTGCCAGCAGCGTAGGGACTAGCGGAAAATTCCAAGAGACCCAGTACTTC.

The genes are TRBV4-2 and TRBJ2-7, with a weak D call TRBD2 (5 bases). This CDR3 has 14 residues. Germline CDR1 reads LGHNA; CDR2 reads YNFKEQ. Trimming removed 4 bases from V and 5 bases from J, with 15 bases in between. CDR3 loop: CASSPSTSIHEQYF. The CDR3 DNA reads as TGTGCCAGCAGCCCCTCCACTAGTATCCACGAGCAGTACTTC.

The chain employs TRBV5-8 and TRBJ2-1, with a tentative D call TRBD2 (6 bases). The germline V and J ends were trimmed by 1 base and 8 bases, with 19 bases remaining between them. Germline V gene lookup returns CDR1 SGHTS and CDR2 YDEGEE. The CDR3 sequence is 16 residues long. CDR3 sequence reads: CASSLSGTSFGHEQFF. In nucleotides, the CDR3 is TGTGCCAGCAGCTTGTCAGGGACTTCGTTTGGGCATGAGCAGTTCTTC. Together with reference TRBV5-8 and TRBJ2-1, the CDR3 gives the full variable domain: EAGVTQSPTHLIKTRGQQATLRCSPISGHTSVYWYQQALGLGLQFLLWYDEGEERNRGNFPPRFSGRQFPNYSSELNVNALELEDSALYLCASSLSGTSFGHEQFFGPGTRLTVL.

The rearrangement uses TRBV15 and TRBJ2-7; no clear D. There are 16 residues in the CDR3. Trimming pared 0 bases from V and 2 bases from J, leaving 14 bases between. From germline, CDR1 is LNHNV and CDR2 YYDKDF (reference sequence). CDR3 in DNA: TGTGCCACCAGCAGAGAACCCGAAACCTTCACCTACGAGCAGTACTTC. Translated: CATSREPETFTYEQYF.

The CDR3 DNA reads as TGTGCCAGCAGCCCTGGAGACTTGTACAATGAGCAGTTCTTC. This encodes CASSPGDLYNEQFF. The V call is TRBV7-8, the J call TRBJ2-1; D gene uncertain. CDR3 length equals 14 residues. Per the germline V gene, CDR1 is SGHVS and CDR2 is FQNEAQ. V shed 5 bases and J shed 4 bases, with 12 bases lying between them.

The rearrangement joins TRBV11-2 to TRBJ2-1, with D hard to call. There are 14 residues in the CDR3. The V end lost 2 bases, the J end lost 9 bases, and 14 bases lay between the germline ends. CDR1 and CDR2 from the germline V gene are SGHAT and FQNNGV. The CDR3 reads CASSLSLVGAEQFF. The CDR3 coding sequence is TGTGCCAGCAGCTTAAGCCTCGTAGGTGCTGAGCAGTTCTTC.

The V gene is TRBV5-6, the J gene TRBJ1-2, with 7 positions matching TRBD1. Germline CDR1 reads SGHDT; CDR2 reads YYEEEE. CDR3 size: 14 residues. V lost 1 base to trimming and J lost 2 bases; unmatched junction nucleotides: 2. The CDR3 region is CASSLKTGNYGYTF. The CDR3 DNA reads TGTGCCAGCAGCTTGAAGACAGGGAACTATGGCTACACCTTC.

The chain joins TRBV7-8 to TRBJ1-4, with TRBD1 identical over 8 bases. The V and J ends lost 2 bases and 4 bases, in that order; junction bases with no gene match: 9. CDR1 and CDR2 from the germline V gene are SGHVS and FQNEAQ. This CDR3 contains 17 residues. The CDR3 bases are TGTGCCAGCAGCTTAAGGGGGGGGACAGGTCTTAATGAAAAACTGTTTTTT. Residues: CASSLRGGTGLNEKLFF.

This chain joins TRBV6-1 and TRBJ1-3; D remains ambiguous. V was clipped by 2 bases and J by 7 bases, with 12 bases between them. The CDR3 has 14 amino acids. Germline values: CDR1 MNHNS, CDR2 SASEGT. The CDR3 nucleotides are TGTGCCAGCAGTGAAAGGGCCCCCCGGAACACCATATATTTT. Its translation is CASSERAPRNTIYF.

This rearrangement joins TRBV6-5 to TRBJ2-7; 8 nucleotides align to TRBD1. Per germline, CDR1 MNHEY and CDR2 SVGAGI. This CDR3 region has 14 residues. Unmatched junction bases numbered 9, after V lost 6 bases and J lost 5 bases. The CDR3 DNA is TGTGCCAGCAGAATGAGGACAGGGCTCCACGAGCAGTACTTC. Translating it yields CASRMRTGLHEQYF.